One T cell receptor beta chain is described in this entry. The antigen remains unidentified. This specimen belongs to a study of cytomegalovirus exposure and HLA in healthy donors. Study context: Ancestry clustering placed more than 65% of roughly 410 genotyped donors in the Caucasian-associated cluster. Whole-study findings and limits: Prior analysis indicated that the majority of TCR beta V segments exhibited productivity approximately 87% or approximately 30% of the time. The classifier, whose performance was assessed in both the original and validation cohorts, reportedly diagnosed cytomegalovirus status with high specificity and sensitivity.

This CDR3 region has 15 residues. V shed 3 bases, J shed 5 bases, and the junction held 4 bases outside the gene matches. Germline V CDR1 and CDR2: PRHDT, FYEKMQ (reference sequence). The study ran its PCR with 60 Vbeta and 13 Jbeta primers. Measured with immunoSEQ multiplex PCR; TCRdb has only the in-frame clones, and not every one. The sample has approximately 160,000 clones, about 80% seen once. This chain joins TRBV13 and TRBJ2-1; 10 nucleotides match TRBD2. This clonotype originated in a woman aged 25 to 39 in good health and CMV-seropositive. The specimen was PBMCs. CDR3: CASSLERGGHNEQFF. The CDR3, as DNA: TGTGCCAGCAGCTTGGAGCGGGGGGGCCACAATGAGCAGTTCTTC.